This TCR beta chain was found in a study of T cell responses to AZD1222 COVID-19 vaccine. Study-level results: Reportedly, nearly half the spike-specific TCRs target unmutated variant regions.

Data came from immunoSEQ multiplex PCR; TCRdb stores just in-frame clones and leaves some out. Of 95,000 to 150,000 clones in the sample, approximately 89% are singletons; the top ten hold approximately 4.8%. On this clone itself: Its antigen remains unidentified.

V gave up 3 bases and J gave up 3 bases, with 9 bases separating them. CDR1 is WSHSY and CDR2 is SAAADI in the germline V gene. CDR3 length equals 13 residues. The rearrangement uses TRBV10-2 and TRBJ2-7; no reliable D call. The sequencing here drew on peripheral blood, taken on day 0 of AZD1222 vaccination. This clonotype was sampled from an adult in good health. The CDR3 reads CASSEGEYYEQYF. CDR3 nucleotide sequence: TGCGCCAGCAGTGAAGGAGAATACTACGAGCAGTACTTC.